The present T cell receptor (beta chain) was sequenced within a study of shared clonotypes between healthy human individuals (TCRdb year 2020). Describing the broader study: Three men and a couple of women, aged 18 to 49 years, made up the cohort. For each donor, CD4 naive and CD4 memory were each given three plates, CD8 naive was given two plates, and CD8 memory was given one plate. The study deeply sequenced blood TCR repertoires of five healthy adults to estimate repertoire size and the extent of clonotype sharing between individuals. To increase sequencing depth and limit assay-specific biases, TCR repertoire library preparation and sequencing were carried out by different laboratories using diverse techniques. Per donor, leukapheresis produced somewhere between about 0.9 and 9 billion PBMCs. General study outcomes and caveats: The genetic and exposure-history diversity represented was limited by the small number of donors. Incomplete sequencing was indicated by rarefaction of sorted-subset datasets, despite the large sequencing depth. Across several donors, roughly 5.4% of naive CD4, roughly 3.8% of naive CD8, approximately 2.5% of memory CD4, and 0.3% to 0.45% of memory CD8 clonotypes were shared. Larger estimated clonotype richness was generally found for naive subsets than for memory subsets. Clonotypes shared by all four sorted-subset donors showed higher generation probabilities than non-shared clonotypes. Sampling was limited to blood, and TCR repertoires in tissue likely differ from TCR repertoires in blood. Pairwise subsampling indicated that sequencing depth was expected to affect the degree of clonotype sharing among donors.

The cysteine opens and the phenylalanine closes a CDR3 of 15 amino acids. Only the CDR3 portion is preserved as DNA: 45 bases, with reading frame beginning at the first base. The germline V gene sets CDR1 to ENHRY and CDR2 to SYGVKD. V is pruned by 5 bases and J by 8 bases, leaving 3 bases of the junction without a gene match. TCR CDR3 regions were amplified from genomic DNA by multiplex PCR using the deep immunoSEQ assay. Genomic DNA extracted from each cell subset was distributed evenly over all wells of several immunoSEQ 96-well plates, and each plate served as one replicate. For sorted subsets, each replicate PCR was loaded with approximately 200 ng genomic DNA, equivalent to 30,000 or so T cell genomes. The purified libraries were quantified using a Qubit 3.0 fluorometer, sized with a Bioanalyzer 2100, and then quantified again using the KAPA Library Quantification kit. A separate single-read 150-cycle Illumina NextSeq 550 flow cell was used to sequence each immunoSEQ 96-well plate. Regarding the original processing steps: Because the immunoSEQ output included only junctional sequences and no quality scores, the filtering could not be the same as the filtering used for full-length reads. To assign V/J genes and CDR3, sequences were annotated using PyIR, a Python wrapper for IgBLAST v1.9, with IMGT germline references. Any read was removed if the V/J assignment was weak (E-value above 1e-6), the CDR3 was missing, or the read contained stop codons, out-of-frame junctions, or ambiguous translated residues. V3J clonotypes were defined as sequences sharing an identical inferred V gene, J gene, and CDR3 amino acid sequence. Percentage overlap between repertoires was computed as shared unique clonotypes divided by the size of the smaller repertoire. RTK rarefaction, the Chao1 estimator, and Recon v2.1 estimates of unobserved clonotypes were used to assess repertoire richness. Generation probabilities for all TCRbeta clonotypes obtained by the gDNA method from a few donors were computed using OLGA. TCRdb obtained this table from immuneACCESS and retained in-frame rearrangements with V and J assigned. These tables miss some clones; where compared with another copy, unresolved V genes account for less than half of the shortfall, and the remainder is unexplained. From that table come the V and J calls and clone size; the DNA was used to work out D and trimming. The sample table records around 1.9 million clones; 80% to 95% of these occur just once. The ten top clones hold over 1.5% of the sample.

Of note for this clone: The specificity of this receptor is unknown. Base qualities are not recorded, but no much larger clone differs from it by a single base.

CD8 naive samples consisted of CD45RO-negative cells that were positively selected for CCR7, yielding a CD45RA+CCR7+ population without TemRA cells. The donors were healthy, HIV-negative adults who had no recently reported acute infections or vaccinations. Every donor was a Caucasian adult living in Nashville, Tennessee, USA. Blood was obtained by leukapheresis, after which PBMCs were separated by Ficoll-Histopaque density gradient centrifugation and cryopreserved in liquid nitrogen vapor phase. Purity and quantity of every magnetically sorted T cell population were checked by analytical flow cytometry. Genomic DNA was isolated from each sorted fraction and quantified by UV absorbance on a Nanodrop 2000c.

Sequencing was performed on naive CD8+ T cells from PBMCs. What the cell subset or site label conveys for this sample: CD45RA+CCR7+. The chain is assembled from TRBV10-3 and TRBJ2-1, and 16 junctional nucleotides match TRBD2. The sequence was collected from a man aged 18 to 30 in good health. Some clones in this sample may be carry-over from other donors' samples. CDR3 loop: CAISPGTSGGDEQFF. The nucleotides read TGTGCCATCAGTCCAGGGACTAGCGGGGGGGATGAGCAGTTCTTC.